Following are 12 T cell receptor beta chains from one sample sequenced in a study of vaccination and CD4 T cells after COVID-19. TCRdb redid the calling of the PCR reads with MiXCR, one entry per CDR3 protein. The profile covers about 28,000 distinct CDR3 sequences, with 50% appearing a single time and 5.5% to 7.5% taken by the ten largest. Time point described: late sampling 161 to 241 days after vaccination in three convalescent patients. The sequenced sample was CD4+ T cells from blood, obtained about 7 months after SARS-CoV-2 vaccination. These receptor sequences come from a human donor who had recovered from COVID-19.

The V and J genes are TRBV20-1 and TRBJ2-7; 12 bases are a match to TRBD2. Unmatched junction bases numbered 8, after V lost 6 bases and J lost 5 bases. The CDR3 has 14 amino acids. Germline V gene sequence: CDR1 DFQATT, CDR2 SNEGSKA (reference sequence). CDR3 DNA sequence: TGCAGTGCCTCGGGGCTAGCGGGAGGGGACGAGCAGTACTTC. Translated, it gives CSASGLAGGDEQYF.

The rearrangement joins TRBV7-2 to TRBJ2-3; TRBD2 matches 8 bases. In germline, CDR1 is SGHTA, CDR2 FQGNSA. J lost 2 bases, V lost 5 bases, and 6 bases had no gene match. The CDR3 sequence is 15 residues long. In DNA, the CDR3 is TGTGCCAGCAGCGCACCTAGCGGGTTCACAGATACGCAGTATTTT. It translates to CASSAPSGFTDTQYF. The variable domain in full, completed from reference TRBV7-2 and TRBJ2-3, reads GAGVSQSPSNKVTEKGKDVELRCDPISGHTALYWYRQSLGQGLEFLIYFQGNSAPDKSGLPSDRFSAERTGGSVSTLTIQRTQQEDSAVYLCASSAPSGFTDTQYFGPGTRLTVL.

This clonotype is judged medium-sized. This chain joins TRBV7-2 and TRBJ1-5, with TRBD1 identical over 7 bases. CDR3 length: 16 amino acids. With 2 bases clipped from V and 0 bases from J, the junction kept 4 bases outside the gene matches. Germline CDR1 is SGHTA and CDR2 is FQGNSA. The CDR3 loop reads CASSLYRGLSNQPQHF. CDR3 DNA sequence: TGTGCCAGCAGCTTATACAGGGGACTTAGCAATCAGCCCCAGCATTTT.

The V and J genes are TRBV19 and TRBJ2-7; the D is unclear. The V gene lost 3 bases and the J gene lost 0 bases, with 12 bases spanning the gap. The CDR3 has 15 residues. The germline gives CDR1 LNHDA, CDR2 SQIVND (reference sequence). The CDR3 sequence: CASSILGGDSYEQYF. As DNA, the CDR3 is TGTGCCAGTAGTATCTTGGGTGGCGACTCCTACGAGCAGTACTTC.

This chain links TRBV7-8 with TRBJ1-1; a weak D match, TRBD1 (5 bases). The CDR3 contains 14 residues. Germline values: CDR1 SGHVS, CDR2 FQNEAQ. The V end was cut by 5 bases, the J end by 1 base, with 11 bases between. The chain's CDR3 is CASSPRTRNTEAFF. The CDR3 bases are TGTGCCAGCAGCCCGAGGACACGGAACACTGAAGCTTTCTTT.

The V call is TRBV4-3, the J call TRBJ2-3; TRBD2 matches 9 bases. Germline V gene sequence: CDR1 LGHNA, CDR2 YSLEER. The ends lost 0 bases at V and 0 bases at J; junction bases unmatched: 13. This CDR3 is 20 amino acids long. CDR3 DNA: TGCGCCAGCAGCCAAGACCCATCCTATCAGACTAGCGGTAGCACAGATACGCAGTATTTT. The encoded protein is CASSQDPSYQTSGSTDTQYF.

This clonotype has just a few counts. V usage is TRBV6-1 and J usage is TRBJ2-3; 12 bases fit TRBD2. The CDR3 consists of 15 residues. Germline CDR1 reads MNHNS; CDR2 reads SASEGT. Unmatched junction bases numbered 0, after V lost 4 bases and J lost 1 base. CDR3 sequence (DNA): TGTGCCAGCAGTGGACTAGCGGGAGGCACAGATACGCAGTATTTT. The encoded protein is CASSGLAGGTDTQYF.

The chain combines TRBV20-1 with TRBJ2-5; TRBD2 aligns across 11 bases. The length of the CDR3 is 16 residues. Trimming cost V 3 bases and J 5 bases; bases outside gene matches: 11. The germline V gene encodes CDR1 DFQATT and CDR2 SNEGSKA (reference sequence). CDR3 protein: CSASRGSGRAVETQYF. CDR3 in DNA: TGCAGTGCTAGCCGGGGTAGCGGGAGGGCCGTGGAGACCCAGTACTTC.

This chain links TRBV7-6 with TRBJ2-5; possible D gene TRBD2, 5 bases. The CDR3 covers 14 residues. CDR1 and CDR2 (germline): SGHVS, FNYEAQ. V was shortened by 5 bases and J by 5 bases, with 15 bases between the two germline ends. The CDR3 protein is CASSAGLIKETQYF. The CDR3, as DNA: TGTGCCAGCAGCGCCGGACTCATCAAGGAGACCCAGTACTTC.

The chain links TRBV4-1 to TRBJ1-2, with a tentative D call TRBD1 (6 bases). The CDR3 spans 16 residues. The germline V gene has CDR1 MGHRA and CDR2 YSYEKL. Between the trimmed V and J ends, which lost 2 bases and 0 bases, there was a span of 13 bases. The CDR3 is CASSQPGAPANYGYTF. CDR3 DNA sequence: TGCGCCAGCAGCCAACCAGGGGCGCCCGCTAACTATGGCTACACCTTC.

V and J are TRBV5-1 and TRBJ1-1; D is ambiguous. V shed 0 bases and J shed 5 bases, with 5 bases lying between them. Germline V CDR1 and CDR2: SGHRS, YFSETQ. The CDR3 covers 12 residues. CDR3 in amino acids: CASSLDRTEAFF. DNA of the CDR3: TGCGCCAGCAGCTTGGATCGGACTGAAGCTTTCTTT.

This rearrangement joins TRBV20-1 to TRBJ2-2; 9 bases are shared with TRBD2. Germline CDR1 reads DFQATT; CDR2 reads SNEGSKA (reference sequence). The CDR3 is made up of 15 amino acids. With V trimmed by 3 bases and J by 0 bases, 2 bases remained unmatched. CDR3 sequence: CSARVAGANTGELFF. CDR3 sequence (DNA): TGCAGTGCTAGGGTAGCGGGGGCGAACACCGGGGAGCTGTTTTTT.